These T cell receptor beta chains were read from a single sample in a study of OX40 agonist ivuxolimab in advanced cancers. Libraries were prepared by immunoSEQ multiplex PCR; TCRdb keeps only in-frame clonotypes and omits some of them. Among tens of thousands of clones, over 85% were seen once, and the ten largest hold around 48%. The sample was CD4+ or CD8+ T cells sorted from blood, taken in a trial of the OX40 agonist ivuxolimab. The source is an adult with an advanced solid tumor such as melanoma, head and neck, liver or kidney cancer. Each CDR3 is given with its conserved first and last residue. Each record gives: J gene, clone size, V gene, D gene, CDR3 protein, CDR3 DNA. The D gene is left open where the match is weak. Size is stated for part of the rows, as once, few or many counts, or as a class when the clone is expanded.

J: TRBJ1-2; size: .; V: TRBV5-4; D: .; CDR3: CASSLGGSAYGYTF; DNA: TGTGCCAGCAGCTTGGGAGGGTCCGCCTATGGCTACACCTTC
J: TRBJ2-1; size: .; V: TRBV9; D: .; CDR3: CASSAGTPHNEQFF; DNA: TGTGCCAGCAGCGCCGGGACTCCCCACAATGAGCAGTTCTTC
J: TRBJ2-1; size: .; V: TRBV28; D: TRBD2; CDR3: CASGTSGGDSEQFF; DNA: TGTGCCAGCGGAACTAGCGGGGGGGACTCGGAGCAGTTCTTC
J: TRBJ2-1; size: .; V: TRBV6-5; D: .; CDR3: CASSYTTVYNEQFF; DNA: TGTGCCAGCAGTTACACGACAGTCTACAATGAGCAGTTCTTC
J: TRBJ2-7; size: once; V: TRBV12-2; D: .; CDR3: CASRLEGSLDWDGYEQYF; DNA: TGTGCAAGTCGCTTAGAGGGATCACTAGATTGGGATGGCTACGAGCAGTACTTC
J: TRBJ1-6; size: .; V: TRBV27; D: .; CDR3: CASSPWTALNSPLHF; DNA: TGTGCCAGCAGTCCGTGGACAGCGCTAAATTCACCCCTCCACTTT
J: TRBJ2-7; size: many; V: TRBV2; D: TRBD1; CDR3: CAGLGQGSVYEQYF; DNA: TGTGCCGGACTGGGACAGGGGTCGGTCTACGAGCAGTACTTC
J: TRBJ1-1; size: .; V: TRBV6-6; D: .; CDR3: CASSQRSTGRAEAFF; DNA: TGTGCCAGCAGTCAGAGATCGACGGGCCGGGCTGAAGCTTTCTTT
J: TRBJ2-1; size: .; V: TRBV28; D: .; CDR3: CASSSLRASYEQFF; DNA: TGTGCCAGCAGTTCCCTCCGCGCTAGTTATGAGCAGTTCTTC
J: TRBJ1-1; size: once; V: TRBV5-1; D: .; CDR3: CASSFRDGKTEAFF; DNA: TGCGCCAGCAGCTTTCGGGATGGGAAAACTGAAGCTTTCTTT
J: TRBJ2-1; size: once; V: TRBV29-1; D: .; CDR3: CSVEDPDHSGSSYNEQFF; DNA: TGCAGCGTTGAGGACCCCGATCATAGCGGAAGCTCCTACAATGAGCAGTTCTTC
J: TRBJ1-4; size: .; V: TRBV10-2; D: TRBD1; CDR3: CASSGRGGTNEKLFF; DNA: TGCGCCAGCAGTGGTCGAGGGGGCACTAATGAAAAACTGTTTTTT
J: TRBJ2-7; size: .; V: TRBV5-1; D: TRBD1; CDR3: CASSLGQGEADEQYF; DNA: TGCGCCAGCAGCTTGGGACAGGGTGAGGCGGACGAGCAGTACTTC
J: TRBJ2-1; size: .; V: TRBV20-1; D: .; CDR3: CSARGGLEQFF; DNA: TGCAGTGCTAGAGGTGGACTGGAGCAGTTCTTC
J: TRBJ1-2; size: .; V: TRBV28; D: .; CDR3: CATRGVYGYTF; DNA: TGTGCCACCAGAGGGGTCTATGGCTACACCTTC
J: TRBJ1-1; size: .; V: TRBV7-6; D: TRBD1; CDR3: CASSLATGDTEAFF; DNA: TGTGCCAGCAGCTTAGCGACAGGGGACACTGAAGCTTTCTTT
J: TRBJ2-3; size: .; V: TRBV7-9; D: TRBD2; CDR3: CASSLAEKGGDTQYF; DNA: TGTGCCAGCAGCTTAGCGGAAAAGGGAGGGGATACGCAGTATTTT
J: TRBJ2-2; size: once; V: TRBV5-6; D: .; CDR3: CASSTGTGELFF; DNA: TGTGCCAGCAGCACCGGAACCGGGGAGCTGTTTTTT
J: TRBJ1-2; size: few; V: TRBV4-1; D: .; CDR3: CASSQDPSGANYGYTF; DNA: TGCGCCAGCAGCCAAGATCCGAGTGGAGCTAACTATGGCTACACCTTC
J: TRBJ1-2; size: .; V: TRBV7-2; D: .; CDR3: CASSLRGEVYGYTF; DNA: TGTGCCAGCAGCTTACGAGGGGAAGTCTATGGCTACACCTTC
J: TRBJ2-5; size: .; V: TRBV7-9; D: .; CDR3: CASPRDETQYF; DNA: TGTGCCAGCCCGCGGGACGAGACCCAGTACTTC
J: TRBJ1-1; size: .; V: TRBV27; D: TRBD1; CDR3: CASSSLGGQGKGKAFF; DNA: TGTGCCAGCAGTTCCCTCGGGGGACAGGGGAAAGGGAAAGCTTTCTTT
J: TRBJ2-2; size: .; V: TRBV28; D: .; CDR3: CASSFPPEGAYTGELFF; DNA: TGTGCCAGCAGTTTCCCCCCGGAGGGGGCTTATACCGGGGAGCTGTTTTTT
J: TRBJ2-7; size: .; V: TRBV9; D: TRBD1; CDR3: CASSEGQTYEQYF; DNA: TGTGCCAGCAGCGAGGGACAGACCTACGAGCAGTACTTC
J: TRBJ2-3; size: .; V: TRBV28; D: .; CDR3: CASSDGTDTQYF; DNA: TGTGCCAGCAGTGATGGAACAGATACGCAGTATTTT
J: TRBJ2-3; size: .; V: TRBV5-6; D: .; CDR3: CASSLGNLGDTQYF; DNA: TGTGCCAGCAGCTTGGGCAATTTGGGAGATACGCAGTATTTT
J: TRBJ1-2; size: once; V: TRBV11-2; D: TRBD1; CDR3: CASSLDPGGGLYGYTF; DNA: TGTGCCAGCAGCTTAGATCCAGGGGGAGGGTTGTATGGCTACACCTTC
J: TRBJ2-7; size: .; V: TRBV7-9; D: .; CDR3: CASSAPRQRGYEQYF; DNA: TGTGCCAGCAGCGCACCCCGACAGCGCGGGTACGAGCAGTACTTC
J: TRBJ2-6; size: .; V: TRBV7-9; D: .; CDR3: CASSLGGVGANVLTF; DNA: TGTGCCAGCAGCCTCGGAGGGGTTGGGGCCAACGTCCTGACTTTC